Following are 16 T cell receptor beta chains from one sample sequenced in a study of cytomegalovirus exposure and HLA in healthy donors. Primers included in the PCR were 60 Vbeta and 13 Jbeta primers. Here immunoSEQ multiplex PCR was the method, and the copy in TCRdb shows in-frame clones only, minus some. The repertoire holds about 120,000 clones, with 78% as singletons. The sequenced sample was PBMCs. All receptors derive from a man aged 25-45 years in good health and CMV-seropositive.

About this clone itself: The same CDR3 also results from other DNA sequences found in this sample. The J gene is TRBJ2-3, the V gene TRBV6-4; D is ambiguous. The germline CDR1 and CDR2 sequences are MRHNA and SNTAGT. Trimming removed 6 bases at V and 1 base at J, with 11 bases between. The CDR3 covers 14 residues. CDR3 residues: CASSPRPGTDTQYF. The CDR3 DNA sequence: TGTGCCAGCAGCCCCAGGCCGGGCACAGATACGCAGTATTTT.

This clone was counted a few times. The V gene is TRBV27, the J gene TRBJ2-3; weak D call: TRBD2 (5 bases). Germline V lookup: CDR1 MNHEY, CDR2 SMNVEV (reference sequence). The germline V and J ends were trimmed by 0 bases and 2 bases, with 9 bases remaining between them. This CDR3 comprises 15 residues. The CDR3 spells CASSLSLAITDTQYF. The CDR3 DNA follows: TGTGCCAGCAGTTTATCTTTAGCGATCACAGATACGCAGTATTTT.

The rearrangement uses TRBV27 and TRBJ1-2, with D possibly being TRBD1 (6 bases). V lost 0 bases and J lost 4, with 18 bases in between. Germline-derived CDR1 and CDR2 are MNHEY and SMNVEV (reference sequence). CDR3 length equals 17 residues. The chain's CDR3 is CASSLSLRVGGGYGYTF. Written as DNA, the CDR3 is TGTGCCAGCAGTTTATCCCTCCGTGTAGGGGGGGGCTATGGCTACACCTTC.

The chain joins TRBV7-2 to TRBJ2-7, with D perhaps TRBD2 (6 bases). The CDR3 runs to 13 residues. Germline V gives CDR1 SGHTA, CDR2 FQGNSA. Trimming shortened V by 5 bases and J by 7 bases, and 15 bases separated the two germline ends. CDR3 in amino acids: CASSRTNPGEQYF. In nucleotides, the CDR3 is TGTGCCAGCAGCCGGACTAACCCAGGGGAGCAGTACTTC.

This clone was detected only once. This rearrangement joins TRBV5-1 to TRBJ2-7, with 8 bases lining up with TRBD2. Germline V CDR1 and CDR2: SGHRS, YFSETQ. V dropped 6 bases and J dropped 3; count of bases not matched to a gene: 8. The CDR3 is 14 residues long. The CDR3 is CASKLGSGNYEQYF. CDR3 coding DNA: TGCGCCAGCAAACTGGGTAGCGGGAACTACGAGCAGTACTTC.

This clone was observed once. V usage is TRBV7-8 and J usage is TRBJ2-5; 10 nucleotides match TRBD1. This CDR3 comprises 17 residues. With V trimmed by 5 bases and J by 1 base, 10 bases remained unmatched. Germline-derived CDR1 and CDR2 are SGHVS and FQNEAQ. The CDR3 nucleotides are TGTGCCAGCAGCCCAGGACAGGGGGGGGTACGCCAAGAGACCCAGTACTTC. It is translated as CASSPGQGGVRQETQYF.

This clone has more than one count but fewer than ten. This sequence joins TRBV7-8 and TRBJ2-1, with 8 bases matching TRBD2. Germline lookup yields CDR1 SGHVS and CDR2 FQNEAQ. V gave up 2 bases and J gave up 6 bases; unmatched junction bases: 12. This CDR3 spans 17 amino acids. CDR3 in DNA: TGTGCCAGCAGCTTAAGTAGTGAACTAGCGGTACCCAATGAGCAGTTCTTC. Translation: CASSLSSELAVPNEQFF.

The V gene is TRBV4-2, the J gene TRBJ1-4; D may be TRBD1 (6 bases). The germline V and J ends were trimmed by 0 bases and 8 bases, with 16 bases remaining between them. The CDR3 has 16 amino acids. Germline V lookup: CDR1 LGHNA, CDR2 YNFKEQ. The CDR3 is CASSQDPAGATEKLFF. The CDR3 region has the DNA TGTGCCAGCAGCCAAGATCCCGCAGGGGCGACGGAAAAACTGTTTTTT.

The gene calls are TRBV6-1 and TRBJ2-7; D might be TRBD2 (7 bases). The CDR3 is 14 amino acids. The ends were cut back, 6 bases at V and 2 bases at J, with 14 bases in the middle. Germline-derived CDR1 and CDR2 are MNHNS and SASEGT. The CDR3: CASRARGGTYEQYF. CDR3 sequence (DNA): TGTGCCAGCAGGGCTAGGGGGGGGACCTACGAGCAGTACTTC.

The CDR3 DNA follows: TGCGCCAGCAGCTTGAGCACAGGGGGCTGGACTGAAGCTTTCTTT. Translation: CASSLSTGGWTEAFF. J is TRBJ1-1 and V is TRBV5-1; TRBD1 agrees at 9 bases. The CDR3 runs 15 residues. Germline lookup yields CDR1 SGHRS and CDR2 YFSETQ. The V and J ends lost 1 base and 5 bases, in that order; junction bases with no gene match: 6. Supplemented by reference TRBV5-1 and TRBJ1-1, the full variable domain reads KAGVTQTPRYLIKTRGQQVTLSCSPISGHRSVSWYQQTPGQGLQFLFEYFSETQRNKGNFPGRFSGRQFSNSRSEMNVSTLELGDSALYLCASSLSTGGWTEAFFGQGTRLTVV.

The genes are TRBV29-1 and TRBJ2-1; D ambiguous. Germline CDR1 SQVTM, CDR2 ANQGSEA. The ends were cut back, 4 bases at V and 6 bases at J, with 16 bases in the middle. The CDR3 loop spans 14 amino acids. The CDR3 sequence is CSVGSRLSPNEQFF. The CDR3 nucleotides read TGCAGCGTTGGGAGCAGACTCTCTCCCAATGAGCAGTTCTTC.

The CDR3 reads CASSFSPLTGTAVSDRYTF. CDR3 in DNA: TGCGCCAGCAGCTTCTCTCCCTTAACAGGGACGGCTGTTTCCGACCGCTACACCTTC. This sequence joins TRBV5-1 and TRBJ1-2, with D possibly being TRBD1 (6 bases). The CDR3 sequence is 19 residues long. The V gene's germline CDR1 is SGHRS and CDR2 YFSETQ. Between the trimmed V and J ends, which lost 2 bases and 9 bases, there was a span of 32 bases.

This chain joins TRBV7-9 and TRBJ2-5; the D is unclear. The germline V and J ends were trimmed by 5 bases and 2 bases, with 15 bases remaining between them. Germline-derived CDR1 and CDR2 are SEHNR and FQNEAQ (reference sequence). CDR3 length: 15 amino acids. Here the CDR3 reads CASSPPLEGQETQYF. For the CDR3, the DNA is TGTGCCAGCAGCCCTCCGCTAGAAGGTCAAGAGACCCAGTACTTC. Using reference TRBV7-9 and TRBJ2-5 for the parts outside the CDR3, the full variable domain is DTGVSQNPRHKITKRGQNVTFRCDPISEHNRLYWYRQTLGQGPEFLTYFQNEAQLEKSRLLSDRFSAERPKGSFSTLEIQRTEQGDSAMYLCASSPPLEGQETQYFGPGTRLLVL.

Here the CDR3 reads CASSVFGLAGSYNEQFF. The CDR3 nucleotides read TGTGCCAGCAGCGTATTTGGGCTAGCGGGTTCCTACAATGAGCAGTTCTTC. This chain links TRBV9 with TRBJ2-1, with 8 bases that match TRBD2. The germline gives CDR1 SGDLS, CDR2 YYNGEE. The CDR3 has 17 residues. Unmatched junction bases numbered 7, after V lost 1 base and J lost 1 base. The whole variable domain, remainder taken from reference TRBV9 and TRBJ2-1, is DSGVTQTPKHLITATGQRVTLRCSPRSGDLSVYWYQQSLDQGLQFLIQYYNGEERAKGNILERFSAQQFPDLHSELNLSSLELGDSALYFCASSVFGLAGSYNEQFFGPGTRLTVL.

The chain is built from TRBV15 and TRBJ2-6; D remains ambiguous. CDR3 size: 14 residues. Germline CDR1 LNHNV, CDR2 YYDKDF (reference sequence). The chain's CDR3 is CAAKGDSGANVLTF. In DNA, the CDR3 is TGTGCAGCAAAAGGAGACTCTGGGGCCAACGTCCTGACTTTC.

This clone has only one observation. CDR3 protein: CASSGIRTSGRDDNEQFF. Here the CDR3 DNA reads TGTGCCAGCAGCGGTATCCGGACTAGCGGGAGGGACGACAATGAGCAGTTCTTC. The rearrangement uses TRBV9 and TRBJ2-1; 15 bases map to TRBD2. Germline V gives CDR1 SGDLS, CDR2 YYNGEE. Trimming removed 3 bases from V and 5 bases from J; junction bases left unmatched: 9. The CDR3 is made up of 18 amino acids.